The rows below give T cell receptor beta chains drawn from one sample of a study of T cell repertoires in cytomegalovirus infection. TCRdb re-called the reads with MiXCR, one entry per CDR3 protein. This table holds around 900,000 distinct CDR3 sequences, less than 35% found once. Their target antigens are unknown. This specimen consisted of cultured CD8+ T cells from PBMCs, obtained from culture after CMV antigen stimulation. These receptors were obtained from a human donor in good health (CMV status not recorded). Some clones in this sample may be carry-over from other donors' samples. The CDR3 runs from the conserved cysteine through the conserved F or W. The order of the fields is clone size, D gene, J gene, V gene, CDR3 protein, CDR3 DNA. A D gene is named only where the DNA matches it firmly. The listing skips clone size in some rows; elsewhere it reads once, few, many or a size class.

>few|.|TRBJ2-4|TRBV6-1
CAISRRGNVKNIQYF
TGTGCCATATCTAGACGGGGCAACGTCAAAAACATTCAGTACTTC
>.|.|TRBJ2-7|TRBV29-1
CSVGGAGQEIYEQYF
TGCAGCGTTGGTGGGGCCGGGCAGGAGATCTACGAGCAGTACTTC
>.|TRBD1|TRBJ2-1|TRBV4-3
CASSPRQGVNEQFF
TGCGCCAGCAGCCCGAGACAGGGGGTAAATGAGCAGTTCTTC
>.|.|TRBJ2-5|TRBV7-7
CANSYGRLGETQYF
TGTGCTAACAGCTACGGCCGACTGGGGGAGACCCAGTACTTC
>.|TRBD1|TRBJ2-1|TRBV24-1
CATSARQGATINEQFF
TGTGCCACCAGTGCTCGACAGGGGGCAACGATCAATGAGCAGTTCTTC
>.|.|TRBJ2-5|TRBV25-1
CASRVGQIYQETQYF
TGTGCCAGCAGGGTAGGACAGATATATCAAGAGACCCAGTACTTC
>.|.|TRBJ1-1|TRBV4-1
CASSQDPGNEAFF
TGCGCCAGCAGCCAAGACCCAGGGAATGAAGCTTTCTTT
>.|.|TRBJ1-5|TRBV7-8
CASSLGREDANTQHF
TGTGCCAGCAGCCTGGGCCGCGAGGACGCCAACACCCAGCATTTT
>few|.|TRBJ1-5|TRBV4-3
CASSQDLSDQPQHF
TGCGCCAGCAGCCAAGATCTGAGCGATCAGCCCCAGCATTTT
>.|.|TRBJ1-1|TRBV14
CASTPGGSTEAFF
TGTGCCAGCACCCCGGGGGGGAGCACTGAAGCTTTCTTT
>few|.|TRBJ1-2|TRBV14
CASSQAPGGANYGYTF
TGTGCCAGCAGCCAAGCCCCCGGGGGCGCTAACTATGGCTACACCTTC
>.|.|TRBJ1-5|TRBV10-3
CAIGTGNQPQHF
TGTGCCATCGGAACAGGGAATCAGCCCCAGCATTTT
>few|.|TRBJ1-1|TRBV28
CASTVVNEAFF
TGTGCCAGCACCGTAGTGAATGAAGCTTTCTTT
>.|.|TRBJ1-1|TRBV12-3/TRBV12-4
CASGRGRNTEAFF
TGTGCCAGCGGCCGGGGGAGGAACACTGAAGCTTTCTTT
>few|.|TRBJ1-4|TRBV19
CASRDSLPEKLFF
TGTGCCAGTAGAGACAGTTTGCCGGAAAAACTGTTTTTT
>.|.|TRBJ1-1|TRBV2
CASSEGGSWANTEAFF
TGTGCCAGCAGTGAAGGGGGCTCTTGGGCGAACACTGAAGCTTTCTTT
>.|.|TRBJ1-1|TRBV6-6
CASSSTPFAGRMNTEAFF
TGTGCCAGCAGTTCCACCCCTTTTGCCGGGAGGATGAACACTGAAGCTTTCTTT
>few|TRBD2|TRBJ2-2|TRBV2
CASLAGLGELFF
TGTGCCAGTTTAGCGGGCCTCGGGGAGCTGTTTTTT
>many|.|TRBJ2-1|TRBV12-3/TRBV12-4
CASSLTGLGNEQFF
TGTGCCAGCAGTTTAACAGGGTTGGGTAATGAGCAGTTCTTC
>.|.|TRBJ2-1|TRBV9
CASSLDYEKFF
TGTGCCAGCAGTCTGGACTACGAGAAGTTCTTC
>.|.|TRBJ2-1|TRBV7-6
CASRLAPAAYNEQFF
TGTGCCAGCAGATTAGCGCCGGCAGCATACAATGAGCAGTTCTTC
>few|.|TRBJ2-2|TRBV27
CASSISYPPGELFF
TGTGCCAGCAGTATCAGCTACCCCCCCGGGGAGCTGTTTTTT
>.|.|TRBJ2-3|TRBV5-6
CASSLERGDYTDTQYF
TGTGCCAGCAGCTTGGAACGGGGAGATTACACAGATACGCAGTATTTT
>.|TRBD2|TRBJ2-3|TRBV6-6
CASSYFLAGKTDTQYF
TGTGCCAGCAGTTACTTCCTAGCGGGGAAAACAGATACGCAGTATTTT
>few|.|TRBJ2-5|TRBV7-9
CASSPRGGQQKETQYF
TGTGCCAGCAGCCCAAGGGGTGGACAACAGAAAGAGACCCAGTACTTC
>.|TRBD1|TRBJ1-5|TRBV7-6
CASSYGTGKDQPQHF
TGTGCCAGCAGCTACGGGACAGGTAAAGATCAGCCCCAGCATTTT
>.|TRBD2|TRBJ2-1|TRBV6-6
CASSYSTSGGVDEQFF
TGTGCCAGCAGTTACTCGACTAGCGGGGGGGTGGATGAGCAGTTCTTC
>.|.|TRBJ2-3|TRBV7-9
CASSTNRGPTDTQYF
TGTGCCAGCAGCACCAACCGGGGACCCACAGATACGCAGTATTTT
>few|.|TRBJ2-7|TRBV25-1
CASSDPRGSYEQYF
TGTGCCAGCAGTGACCCCCGGGGGTCCTACGAGCAGTACTTC
>.|.|TRBJ1-2|TRBV6-1
CAIRGGDRYGYTF
TGTGCCATTAGGGGAGGGGATCGCTATGGCTACACCTTC
>.|.|TRBJ1-1|TRBV19
CASREFKDGNTEAFF
TGTGCCAGTCGGGAGTTCAAAGATGGGAACACTGAAGCTTTCTTT
>few|TRBD1|TRBJ2-2|TRBV7-8
CATGQTGELFF
TGTGCCACGGGACAGACCGGGGAGCTGTTTTTT
>many|.|TRBJ2-1|TRBV7-2
CASSLQPPPSFYNEQFF
TGTGCCAGCAGCTTACAGCCCCCACCAAGTTTCTACAATGAGCAGTTCTTC
>few|TRBD1|TRBJ1-2|TRBV7-2
CASSLGQGVHYGYTF
TGTGCCAGCAGCTTAGGACAGGGGGTTCACTATGGCTACACCTTC
>.|TRBD1|TRBJ2-3|TRBV4-1
CASSPRQGSSGTDTQYF
TGCGCCAGCAGCCCCAGACAGGGAAGTTCTGGCACAGATACGCAGTATTTT
>.|TRBD1|TRBJ2-6|TRBV27
CASSLYGGQGMGANVLTF
TGTGCCAGCAGTTTATATGGGGGACAGGGTATGGGGGCCAACGTCCTGACTTTC
>few|.|TRBJ1-1|TRBV4-1
CASSPAELNTEAFF
TGCGCCAGCAGCCCTGCAGAGTTGAACACTGAAGCTTTCTTT
>.|TRBD1|TRBJ2-1|TRBV24-1
CATAHSRDRANNEQFF
TGTGCCACCGCCCACTCCCGGGACAGGGCCAACAATGAGCAGTTCTTC
>few|TRBD2|TRBJ2-5|TRBV11-3
CASSATSGGNVETQYF
TGTGCCAGCAGCGCGACTAGCGGGGGGAATGTGGAGACCCAGTACTTC
>.|TRBD2|TRBJ2-7|TRBV5-4
CASSLDVTSGGAFDEQYF
TGTGCCAGCAGCTTGGACGTAACTAGCGGGGGGGCATTCGACGAGCAGTACTTC